The source of this TCR beta chain is a study of blood T cell repertoires in COVID-19. In the study overall: Specimens from acute and convalescent COVID-19 originated in the United States, Italy and Spain.

Ages ranged from about 18 to 89 years, with residence in around 24 US areas. Resolution of symptoms, clearance, or two negative PCRs was present in recovered Cohort 3 donors. As handled by the study authors: Scientists estimated how many nucleated cells there were by amplifying reference gene primers. Sequencing was performed with immunoSEQ multiplex PCR; in TCRdb, only in-frame clones are kept and a portion is missing. The D gene and trimming were derived from the DNA, and the V and J assignments and clone size from that table. The sample consists of hundreds of thousands of clones, around 86% of them appearing once. The clonotype was recovered from a woman aged 50 to 60 who had recovered from COVID-19. Material for sequencing was PBMCs or T cells enriched from blood (not recorded which).

The CDR3 DNA reads TGTGCCAGTAGTATTGAAAGTAGCTCCTACAATGAGCAGTTCTTC. This translates into CASSIESSSYNEQFF. The chain uses TRBV19 and TRBJ2-1; D not resolved. The ends were cut back, 3 bases at V and 0 bases at J, with 9 bases in the middle. The CDR3 loop spans 15 amino acids. CDR1 is LNHDA and CDR2 is SQIVND in the germline V gene (reference sequence).